A single sample is the source of the 28 T cell receptor beta chains below, sequenced in a study of blood T cell repertoires in COVID-19 (dated by TCRdb to between 2020 and 2021). Receptors were amplified or captured by the immunoSEQ multiplex PCR assay. TCRdb took over this immuneACCESS table, retaining in-frame rearrangements with V and J assigned. Such tables are incomplete; in checked studies, under half of the missing clones stem from an unresolved V gene, and the remainder is unexplained. Recorded for this sample are roughly 77,000 clones; around four fifths of them occurred a single time. In total, the top ten clones hold 9.5% to 10% of the sample. Sequencing was performed on peripheral blood. These receptors originate from a human donor in a cohort sampled during active COVID-19.

The chain combines TRBV2 with TRBJ1-6; 10 bases are a match to TRBD1. The CDR3 extends over 15 amino acids. Trimming cost V 4 bases and J 3 bases; bases outside gene matches: 0. Germline V gene lookup returns CDR1 SNHLY and CDR2 FYNNEI. The CDR3 reads CASSGTGGYNSPLHF. The CDR3 DNA reads as TGTGCCAGCAGTGGGACAGGGGGCTATAATTCACCCCTCCACTTT.

This clone came up a few times. The chain employs TRBV6-6 and TRBJ2-1; maybe TRBD2 (6 bases). V lost 6 bases and J 5 bases, leaving 17 bases between the germline ends. Germline CDR1 MNHNY, CDR2 SVGAGI (reference sequence). The CDR3 loop spans 15 amino acids. CDR3 coding DNA: TGTGCCAGCAGGGGGGGAGGCGCGGCCAACAATGAGCAGTTCTTC. Translating it yields CASRGGGAANNEQFF.

This clone was seen a handful of times. The chain combines TRBV4-1 with TRBJ2-1; 9 positions agree with TRBD2. Germline-derived CDR1 and CDR2 are MGHRA and YSYEKL. Unmatched junction bases numbered 10, after V lost 0 bases and J lost 4 bases. The CDR3 is 18 amino acids. Written as DNA, the CDR3 is TGCGCCAGCAGCCAAGAAGTTACAGCGGGGGGCTTTTACAATGAGCAGTTCTTC. Amino acid sequence: CASSQEVTAGGFYNEQFF.

This clone has more than one count but fewer than ten. V usage is TRBV5-1 and J usage is TRBJ2-1; 9 bases match TRBD1. CDR1 SGHRS and CDR2 YFSETQ come from the germline V gene. V was clipped by 1 base and J by 9 bases; unmatched bases: 11. The CDR3 consists of 16 residues. The CDR3 loop is CASSLTGTGTWGEQFF. The CDR3 DNA follows: TGCGCCAGCAGCTTGACCGGGACAGGGACGTGGGGTGAGCAGTTCTTC.

This clone came up a few times. The chain recombines TRBV18 with TRBJ2-7, with D possibly being TRBD2 (6 bases). The CDR3 sequence is 15 residues long. Trimming cost V 2 bases and J 1 base, with 12 bases left between them. Germline V gene lookup returns CDR1 KGHSH and CDR2 LQKENI. The CDR3 here is CASSPEGGRSYEQYF. Written as DNA, the CDR3 is TGTGCCAGCTCACCAGAGGGAGGAAGGTCCTACGAGCAGTACTTC.

The rearrangement uses TRBV14 and TRBJ1-5; D is unresolved. V was pared by 5 bases and J by 5 bases, with 10 bases between. The CDR3 runs 13 residues. Looked up from germline, CDR1 is SGHDN and CDR2 is FVKESK. CDR3 sequence (DNA): TGTGCCAGCAGCGGGAGGTTGGATCAGCCCCAGCATTTT. Translated, it gives CASSGRLDQPQHF.

V and J are TRBV5-6 and TRBJ2-7, with 9 bases fitting TRBD2. Losses at the gene ends were 3 bases for V and 10 bases for J; bases not matched to a gene: 14. This CDR3 is built from 15 residues. The germline gives CDR1 SGHDT, CDR2 YYEEEE. This CDR3 reads CASSSLMSSGALQYF. CDR3 nucleotide sequence: TGTGCCAGCAGCTCCCTCATGTCTAGCGGGGCCCTTCAGTACTTC.

The chain recombines TRBV13 with TRBJ2-3; a weak D match, TRBD2 (8 bases). Trimming removed 3 bases at V and 6 bases at J, with 19 bases between. Germline lookup yields CDR1 PRHDT and CDR2 FYEKMQ (reference sequence). The CDR3 runs to 16 residues. This CDR3 is CASSFGRGPGSDTQYF. CDR3 nucleotide sequence: TGTGCCAGCAGCTTCGGGAGGGGGCCAGGCTCCGATACGCAGTATTTT.

This chain links TRBV12-3 or TRBV12-4 with TRBJ2-7, with D possibly TRBD1 on 6 matching bases. The CDR3 has 13 amino acids. V lost 5 bases and J 3 bases, leaving 11 bases between the germline ends. The CDR3 reads CASSPRQDYEQYF. CDR3 coding DNA: TGTGCCAGCAGTCCCCGACAGGACTACGAGCAGTACTTC.

The CDR3 region has the DNA TGTGCCAGCAGCCGGGACACAACCTACGAGCAGTACTTC. As protein: CASSRDTTYEQYF. The chain joins TRBV7-9 to TRBJ2-7; weak D call: TRBD1 (6 bases). Trimming took 5 bases from V and 2 from J, leaving 10 bases between them. This CDR3 region has 13 residues. Germline lookup yields CDR1 SEHNR and CDR2 FQNEAQ (reference sequence). Filled out from reference TRBV7-9 and TRBJ2-7, the complete variable domain reads DTGVSQNPRHKITKRGQNVTFRCDPISEHNRLYWYRQTLGQGPEFLTYFQNEAQLEKSRLLSDRFSAERPKGSFSTLEIQRTEQGDSAMYLCASSRDTTYEQYFGPGTRLTVT.

The CDR3 DNA is TGTGCCAGTAGTATTAGTTCGGGGGTCACAGATACGCAGTATTTT. Residues: CASSISSGVTDTQYF. The V and J genes are TRBV19 and TRBJ2-3; D possibly corresponds to TRBD2 (6 bases). The CDR3 consists of 15 residues. Germline V gives CDR1 LNHDA, CDR2 SQIVND (reference sequence). Trimming removed 3 bases at V and 2 bases at J, with 12 bases between.

The gene calls are TRBV4-2 and TRBJ2-5; maybe TRBD1 (6 bases). CDR3 length: 13 amino acids. Germline V gene sequence: CDR1 LGHNA, CDR2 YNFKEQ. V was clipped by 1 base and J by 4 bases, with 7 bases between them. CDR3 DNA: TGTGCCAGCAGCCAAGGCAGGGGAGAGACCCAGTACTTC. Encoded protein: CASSQGRGETQYF.

A few counts support this clone. The chain joins TRBV2 to TRBJ2-7; TRBD2 might be the D (7 bases). The germline gives CDR1 SNHLY, CDR2 FYNNEI. The CDR3 covers 15 residues. V was cut by 5 bases and J by 2 bases, with 16 bases left in between. CDR3 sequence: CASSSYGGGAYEQYF. DNA of the CDR3: TGTGCCAGCAGTTCTTATGGCGGGGGCGCCTACGAGCAGTACTTC.

The chain has TRBV9 and TRBJ2-7, with 7 bases fitting TRBD2. The germline CDR1 and CDR2 sequences are SGDLS and YYNGEE. The CDR3 extends over 16 amino acids. V was clipped by 0 bases and J by 5 bases; unmatched bases: 11. The CDR3 coding sequence is TGTGCCAGCAGCGTAGTAGATATGGCGGGGGAGAACGAGCAGTACTTC. As protein: CASSVVDMAGENEQYF. The full variable domain, completed using reference TRBV9 and TRBJ2-7, is DSGVTQTPKHLITATGQRVTLRCSPRSGDLSVYWYQQSLDQGLQFLIQYYNGEERAKGNILERFSAQQFPDLHSELNLSSLELGDSALYFCASSVVDMAGENEQYFGPGTRLTVT.

The sample holds one count of this clone. The V gene is TRBV12-3 or TRBV12-4, the J gene TRBJ1-1; tentatively, D is TRBD1 (6 bases). The CDR3 is 13 amino acids. Trimming shortened V by 3 bases and J by 1 base, and 6 bases separated the two germline ends. For the CDR3, the DNA is TGTGCCAGCAGTTTGGGGGCGAACACTGAAGCTTTCTTT. Amino acid sequence: CASSLGANTEAFF.

The chain has TRBV5-1 and TRBJ2-7; 8 nucleotides line up with TRBD1. There are 14 residues in the CDR3. V dropped 3 bases and J dropped 5; count of bases not matched to a gene: 7. Germline V gives CDR1 SGHRS, CDR2 YFSETQ. The CDR3 is CASSSGQGTDEQYF. CDR3 DNA sequence: TGCGCCAGCAGCTCCGGACAGGGAACCGACGAGCAGTACTTC. Together with reference TRBV5-1 and TRBJ2-7, the CDR3 gives the full variable domain: KAGVTQTPRYLIKTRGQQVTLSCSPISGHRSVSWYQQTPGQGLQFLFEYFSETQRNKGNFPGRFSGRQFSNSRSEMNVSTLELGDSALYLCASSSGQGTDEQYFGPGTRLTVT.

The gene calls are TRBV7-9 and TRBJ1-4, with no clear D. Looked up from germline, CDR1 is SEHNR and CDR2 is FQNEAQ (reference sequence). This CDR3 spans 14 amino acids. The V end lost 3 bases, the J end lost 4 bases, and 9 bases lay between the germline ends. The CDR3 protein is CASSLRQSNEKLFF. DNA for the CDR3: TGTGCCAGCAGCTTGAGGCAGAGTAATGAAAAACTGTTTTTT.

The chain couples TRBV5-1 to TRBJ2-5, with TRBD2 identical over 13 bases. Germline assignment: CDR1 SGHRS and CDR2 YFSETQ. V trimming: 4 bases; J trimming: 5 bases; junction bases outside the gene matches: 8. The CDR3 length is 16 residues. As DNA, the CDR3 is TGCGCCAGCAGCCTTACTAGCGGGGGGGCCCGGGAGACCCAGTACTTC. Translated: CASSLTSGGARETQYF.

This chain links TRBV12-3 or TRBV12-4 with TRBJ1-1; D is possibly TRBD1 (5 bases). This CDR3 is built from 13 residues. V dropped 4 bases and J dropped 4 bases, with 10 bases sitting between them. The CDR3 region has the DNA TGTGCCAGCAGTTCAACCGGGGGCACTGAAGCTTTCTTT. Amino acid sequence: CASSSTGGTEAFF.

CDR3 bases: TGTGCCACCAGCCCCAGAGGGCAGATGAACACTGAAGCTTTCTTT. Amino acids: CATSPRGQMNTEAFF. The chain carries TRBV15 and TRBJ1-1; D is unclear. Per the germline V gene, CDR1 is LNHNV and CDR2 is YYDKDF (reference sequence). CDR3 length: 15 amino acids. V was pared by 5 bases and J by 0 bases, with 13 bases between.

The J gene is TRBJ2-5, the V gene TRBV5-1; perhaps TRBD1 as D (6 bases). This CDR3 has 17 amino acids. Germline V gives CDR1 SGHRS, CDR2 YFSETQ. V lost 4 bases, J lost 4 bases, and 23 bases lay in between. CDR3 region: CASSHRRSNRDGETQYF. CDR3 DNA: TGCGCCAGCAGCCACCGGCGATCTAACAGGGACGGAGAGACCCAGTACTTC.

On this clone itself: Because the CDR3's place on the DNA is in doubt, the DNA is left out and the CDR3 is given as listed by TCRdb. V is TRBV23-1 and J is TRBJ2-7; TRBD2 is the table's D call and was not checked against the DNA. TRBV23-1 is flagged as an ORF with uncertain function. The CDR3 spans 21 amino acids, including both terminal residues. CDR3 region: CATLGGVPAVKIGGSSYEQYF.

V usage is TRBV13 and J usage is TRBJ1-2; D is ambiguous. This CDR3 region has 14 residues. V was trimmed by 5 bases and J by 8 bases, leaving 18 bases between them. Germline CDR1 is PRHDT and CDR2 is FYEKMQ (reference sequence). The CDR3 DNA reads as TGTGCCAGCAGCAGCCGACGGGGTTCCTCGGGCTACACCTTC. It specifies CASSSRRGSSGYTF.

The chain is built from TRBV7-6 and TRBJ2-2, with D possibly being TRBD2 (6 bases). This CDR3 is 16 amino acids long. With 10 bases removed from V and 5 bases from J, the gap between germline ends came to 23 bases. The germline CDR1 and CDR2 sequences are SGHVS and FNYEAQ. The CDR3 loop is CATAPGGPAGTGELFF. As DNA, the CDR3 is TGTGCCACCGCTCCCGGCGGGCCCGCGGGGACCGGGGAGCTGTTTTTT. The whole variable domain, remainder taken from reference TRBV7-6 and TRBJ2-2, is GAGVSQSPRYKVTKRGQDVALRCDPISGHVSLYWYRQALGQGPEFLTYFNYEAQQDKSGLPNDRFSAERPEGSISTLTIQRTEQRDSAMYRCATAPGGPAGTGELFFGEGSRLTVL.

This clone occurred once. The chain combines TRBV4-3 with TRBJ1-4, with 9 bases fitting TRBD1. After removal of 2 bases from V and 6 bases from J, the junction contained 7 bases not matched to a gene. The CDR3 totals 16 residues. Germline V lookup: CDR1 LGHNA, CDR2 YSLEER. CDR3 DNA: TGCGCCAGCAGCCAAAGGCCGACAGGGGGTGATGAAAAACTGTTTTTT. Translating gives CASSQRPTGGDEKLFF.

In its sample, this clone was seen once. The chain carries TRBV3-1 (or the pseudogene TRBV3-2) and TRBJ2-7; 7 bases agree with TRBD1. The V segment lost 2 bases and the J segment 2 bases; nucleotides outside the gene matches: 3. Germline V lookup: CDR1 LGHDT, CDR2 YNNKEL (reference sequence). This CDR3 contains 14 residues. CDR3 DNA: TGTGCCAGCAGCCAACCGGGACAGACCTACGAGCAGTACTTC. Translated, it gives CASSQPGQTYEQYF.

This clone was found once. V usage is TRBV29-1 and J usage is TRBJ1-1, with D possibly TRBD1 on 6 matching bases. The V end was cut by 4 bases, the J end by 3 bases, with 15 bases between. The germline CDR1 and CDR2 sequences are SQVTM and ANQGSEA. The CDR3 runs to 14 residues. CDR3 region: CSVAEGGRDTEAFF. The CDR3 DNA follows: TGCAGCGTTGCCGAGGGGGGGCGCGACACTGAAGCTTTCTTT.

The chain couples TRBV7-9 to TRBJ1-2; 7 bases are a match to TRBD1. This CDR3 comprises 13 residues. Germline trimming cut 5 bases from V and 7 bases from J; bases unmatched to any gene: 7. Germline V gene data show CDR1 as SEHNR and CDR2 as FQNEAQ (reference sequence). CDR3 protein: CASSDTGVAGYTF. As DNA, the CDR3 is TGTGCCAGCAGCGACACAGGGGTAGCTGGCTACACCTTC.